This is a list of T cell receptor beta chains from one sample in a study of CD8 T cells in ankylosing spondylitis. TCRdb fed the 5' RACE reads into MiXCR, producing one record per CDR3 protein. The top ten clones hold 4% to 5% of a sample with about 230,000 distinct CDR3 sequences, 8.2% of them seen once. Source material: blood, either unsorted or a sorted T cell fraction (not recorded which). The receptors derive from a female donor with ankylosing spondylitis or in good health (not recorded which). CDR3s include the opening cysteine and the closing phenylalanine or tryptophan. D genes are given only for firm matches. Rows may omit the clone size; those that give it use once, few, many or a size class.

TRBJ2-5 | TRBV20-1 | - | - | TGCAGTGCTAGAGATATGGGGGGAAGAGAGACCCAGTACTTC | CSARDMGGRETQYF
TRBJ1-5 | TRBV6-1 | - | many | TGTGCCAGCAGTGCTAAACAGGGTAGCAATCAGCCCCAGCATTTT | CASSAKQGSNQPQHF
TRBJ2-5 | TRBV4-3 | - | many | TGCGCCAGCAGCCAAGAGCGGGCCCAGAAGGGAGAGACCCAGTACTTC | CASSQERAQKGETQYF
TRBJ2-1 | TRBV20-1 | TRBD2 | many | TGCAGTGCCCTTAGCGGGAGGGCCGACGATGAGCAGTTCTTC | CSALSGRADDEQFF
TRBJ2-2 | TRBV7-2 | - | many | TGTGCCAGCAGCTTAATCATCGGGCCCGGGGAGCTGTTTTTT | CASSLIIGPGELFF
TRBJ2-1 | TRBV12-3/TRBV12-4 | TRBD2 | many | TGTGCCAGCAGCCCCCCTGTTAGCGGGAGGAGGGATTTCAATGAGCAGTTCTTC | CASSPPVSGRRDFNEQFF
TRBJ2-4 | TRBV2 | TRBD1 | many | TGTGCCAGCAGTCACGGACAGGGGGCGATAGCCAAAAACATTCAGTACTTC | CASSHGQGAIAKNIQYF
TRBJ1-2 | TRBV11-2 | TRBD1 | many | TGTGCCAGCAGTCCACTGAGGGGGCAAAACTATGGCTACACCTTC | CASSPLRGQNYGYTF
TRBJ1-2 | TRBV29-1 | TRBD1 | many | TGCAGCGATACAGGGGGCCGCAAAGGCTACACCTTC | CSDTGGRKGYTF
TRBJ2-3 | TRBV30 | TRBD2 | - | TGTGCCTGGACCGGAACTAGCGGGAGAACAGATACGCAGTATTTT | CAWTGTSGRTDTQYF